This TCR beta chain was retrieved from a study of cytomegalovirus exposure and HLA in healthy donors. General study results and limits: Across all donors, roughly uniform sequencing depth was an assumption of the presence/absence analyses.

Trimming at V came to 0 bases and at J to 5 bases, leaving 5 bases not matched to a gene. The CDR3 spans 15 residues. CDR1 is SEHNR, CDR2 FQNEAQ, per germline (reference sequence). This clone appeared once. The antigen is undetermined. The PCR had 60 Vbeta and 13 Jbeta primers. Some clones are missing from TCRdb's copy, which holds only in-frame ones; the method was immunoSEQ multiplex PCR. The table includes about 97,000 clones, nearly 65% detected once. This chain uses TRBV7-9 with TRBJ2-7; 9 bases map to TRBD1. Sequenced: PBMCs. The clonotype was recovered from a human donor in good health. In DNA form, the CDR3 reads TGTGCCAGCAGCTTAGCGGGACAGGGTAACGACGAGCAGTACTTC. It codes for CASSLAGQGNDEQYF.